This T cell receptor beta chain is from a study of identical twins. Study-level results: The models gave estimates that fell short of the out-of-frame TCR alpha sharing seen in monozygotic twins. Reduced insertions were recorded for abundant cord blood beta clonotypes, with no such pattern in memory repertoires.

The cDNA had a unique molecular identifier and a template-switch universal primer site. Each CDR3 protein gets one entry after TCRdb re-called the 5' RACE reads with MiXCR. The table lists around 240,000 distinct CDR3 sequences, roughly 7% of them singletons. This clonotype has just a few counts. The antigen is unknown. There are 12 residues in the CDR3. Trimming shortened V by 6 bases and J by 5 bases, and 7 bases separated the two germline ends. CDR1 and CDR2 (germline): MGHDK, SYGVNS. These same data were also listed under a study on yellow fever vaccine responses in identical twins.

J is TRBJ2-2 and V is TRBV25-1, with D possibly being TRBD1 (6 bases). The receptor's source is a woman between 18 and 30 years old in good health. Sequenced material: memory (CD45RO+) T cells sorted from blood. CDR3 protein: CASSTGTGELFF. CDR3 bases: TGTGCCAGCAGCACAGGGACCGGGGAGCTGTTTTTT.